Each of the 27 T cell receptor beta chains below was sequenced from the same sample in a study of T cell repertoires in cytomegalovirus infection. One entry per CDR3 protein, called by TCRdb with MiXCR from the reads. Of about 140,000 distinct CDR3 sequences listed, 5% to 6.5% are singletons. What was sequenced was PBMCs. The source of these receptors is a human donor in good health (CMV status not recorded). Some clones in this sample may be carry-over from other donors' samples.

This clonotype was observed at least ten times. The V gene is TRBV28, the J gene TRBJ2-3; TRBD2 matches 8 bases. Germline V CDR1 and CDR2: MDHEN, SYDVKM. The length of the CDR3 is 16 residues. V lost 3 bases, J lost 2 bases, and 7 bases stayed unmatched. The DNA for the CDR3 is TGTGCCAGCAGTTTGTGGAGCGGGGGACCCACAGATACGCAGTATTTT. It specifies CASSLWSGGPTDTQYF.

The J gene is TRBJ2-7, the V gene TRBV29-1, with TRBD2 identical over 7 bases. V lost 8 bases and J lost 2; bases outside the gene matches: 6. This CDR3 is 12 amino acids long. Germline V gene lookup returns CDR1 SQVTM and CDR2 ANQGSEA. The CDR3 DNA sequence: TGCAGCCCTGGGGGGGACCCCTACGAGCAGTACTTC. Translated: CSPGGDPYEQYF.

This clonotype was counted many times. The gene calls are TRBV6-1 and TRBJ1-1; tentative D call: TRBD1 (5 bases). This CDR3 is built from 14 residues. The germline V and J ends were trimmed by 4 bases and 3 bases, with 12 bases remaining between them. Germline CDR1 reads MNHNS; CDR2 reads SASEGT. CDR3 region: CASSGTGGHTEAFF. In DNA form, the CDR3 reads TGTGCCAGCAGTGGAACAGGAGGACACACTGAAGCTTTCTTT.

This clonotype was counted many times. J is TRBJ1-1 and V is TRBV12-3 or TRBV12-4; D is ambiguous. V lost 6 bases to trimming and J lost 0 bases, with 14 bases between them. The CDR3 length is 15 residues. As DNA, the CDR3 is TGTGCCAGCAGCTCCCGACCGGTGATGAACACTGAAGCTTTCTTT. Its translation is CASSSRPVMNTEAFF.

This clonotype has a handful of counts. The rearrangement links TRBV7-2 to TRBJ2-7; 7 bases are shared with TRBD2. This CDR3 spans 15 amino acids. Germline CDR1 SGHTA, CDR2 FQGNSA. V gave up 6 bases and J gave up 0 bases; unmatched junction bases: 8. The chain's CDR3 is CASSISGESSYEQYF. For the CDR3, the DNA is TGTGCCAGCAGTATAAGCGGGGAGAGCTCCTACGAGCAGTACTTC.

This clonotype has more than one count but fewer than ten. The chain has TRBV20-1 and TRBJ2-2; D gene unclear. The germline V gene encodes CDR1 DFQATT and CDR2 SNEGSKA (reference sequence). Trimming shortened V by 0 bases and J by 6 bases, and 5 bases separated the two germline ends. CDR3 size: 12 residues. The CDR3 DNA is TGCAGTGCTAGAGATGGAGCCGGGGAGCTGTTTTTT. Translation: CSARDGAGELFF.

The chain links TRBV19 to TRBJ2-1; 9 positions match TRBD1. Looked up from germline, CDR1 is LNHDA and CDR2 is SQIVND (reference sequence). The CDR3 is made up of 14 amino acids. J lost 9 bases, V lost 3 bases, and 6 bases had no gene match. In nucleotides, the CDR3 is TGTGCCAGTAGTATCGGACAGGGGCCTGGTGAGCAGTTCTTC. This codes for CASSIGQGPGEQFF.

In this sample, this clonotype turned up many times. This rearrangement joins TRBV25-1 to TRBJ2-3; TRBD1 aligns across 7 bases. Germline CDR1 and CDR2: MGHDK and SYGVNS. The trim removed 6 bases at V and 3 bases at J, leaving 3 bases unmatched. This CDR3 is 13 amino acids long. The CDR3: CASRMTGTDTQYF. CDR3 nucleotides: TGTGCCAGCAGGATGACAGGGACAGATACGCAGTATTTT.

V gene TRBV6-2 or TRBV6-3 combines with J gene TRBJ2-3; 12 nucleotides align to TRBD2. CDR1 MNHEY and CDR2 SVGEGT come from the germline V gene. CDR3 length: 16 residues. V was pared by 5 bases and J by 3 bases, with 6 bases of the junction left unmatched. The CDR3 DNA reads TGTGCCAGCAGTCCCCGACTAGCGGGAGCGACAGATACGCAGTATTTT. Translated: CASSPRLAGATDTQYF.

CDR3 nucleotides: TGTGCCAGTCAAGGGACGGTGGGTGGAAACACCATATATTTT. Its protein is CASQGTVGGNTIYF. V and J are TRBV19 and TRBJ1-3; possibly TRBD1 for D (5 bases). CDR3 length: 14 residues. The ends were cut back, 8 bases at V and 3 bases at J, with 14 bases in the middle. Germline CDR1 and CDR2: LNHDA and SQIVND (reference sequence).

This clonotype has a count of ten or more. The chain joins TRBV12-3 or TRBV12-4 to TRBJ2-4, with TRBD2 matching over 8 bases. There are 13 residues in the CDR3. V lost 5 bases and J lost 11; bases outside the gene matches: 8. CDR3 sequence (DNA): TGTGCCAGCAGTGAGGGACTAGTCCCTTTTCAGTACTTC. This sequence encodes CASSEGLVPFQYF.

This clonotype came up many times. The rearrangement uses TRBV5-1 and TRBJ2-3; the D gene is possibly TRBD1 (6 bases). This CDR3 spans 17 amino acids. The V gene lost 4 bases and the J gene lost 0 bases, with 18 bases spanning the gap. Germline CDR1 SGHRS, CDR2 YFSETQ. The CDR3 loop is CASSADRQYSSTDTQYF. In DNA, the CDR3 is TGCGCCAGCAGCGCGGACAGACAATACTCAAGCACAGATACGCAGTATTTT.

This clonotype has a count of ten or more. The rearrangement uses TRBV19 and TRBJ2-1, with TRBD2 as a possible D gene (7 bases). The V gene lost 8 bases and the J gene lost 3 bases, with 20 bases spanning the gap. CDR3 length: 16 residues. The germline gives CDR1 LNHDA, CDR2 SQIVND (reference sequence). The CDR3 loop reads CASDRRIGTNYNEQFF. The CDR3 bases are TGTGCCAGTGACAGGAGAATCGGGACTAACTACAATGAGCAGTTCTTC.

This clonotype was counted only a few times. This CDR3 reads CSARDPLAGVYEQFF. CDR3 nucleotides: TGCAGTGCTAGAGATCCTCTAGCGGGAGTCTATGAGCAGTTCTTC. This chain connects TRBV20-1 to TRBJ2-1, with 10 positions matching TRBD2. CDR3 length: 15 residues. Germline V gives CDR1 DFQATT, CDR2 SNEGSKA (reference sequence). Losses at the gene ends were 0 bases for V and 8 bases for J; bases not matched to a gene: 7.

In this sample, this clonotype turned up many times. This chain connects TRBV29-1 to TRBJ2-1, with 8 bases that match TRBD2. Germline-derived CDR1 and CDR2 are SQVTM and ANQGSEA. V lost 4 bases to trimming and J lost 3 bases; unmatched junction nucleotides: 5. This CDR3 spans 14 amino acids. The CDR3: CSVGSGGYYNEQFF. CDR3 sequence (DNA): TGCAGCGTTGGCAGCGGGGGCTACTACAATGAGCAGTTCTTC.

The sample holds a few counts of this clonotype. CDR3 in amino acids: CASSFQQGGRETQYF. The CDR3, as DNA: TGTGCCAGCAGCTTTCAACAGGGGGGAAGAGAGACCCAGTACTTC. The chain has TRBV5-4 and TRBJ2-5; 8 nucleotides match TRBD1. Per the germline V gene, CDR1 is SGHNT and CDR2 is YYREEE (reference sequence). The CDR3 loop spans 15 amino acids. With V trimmed by 2 bases and J by 4 bases, 7 bases remained unmatched.

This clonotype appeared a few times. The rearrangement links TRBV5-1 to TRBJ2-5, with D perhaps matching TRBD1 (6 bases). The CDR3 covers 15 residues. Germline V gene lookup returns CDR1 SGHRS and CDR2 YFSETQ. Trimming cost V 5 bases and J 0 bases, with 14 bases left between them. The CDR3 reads CASRDTQGHQETQYF. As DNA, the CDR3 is TGCGCCAGCAGGGACACACAGGGACACCAAGAGACCCAGTACTTC.

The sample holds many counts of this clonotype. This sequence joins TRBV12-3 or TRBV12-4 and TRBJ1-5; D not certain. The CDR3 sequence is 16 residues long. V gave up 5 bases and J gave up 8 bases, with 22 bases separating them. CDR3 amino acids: CASSPLRSLQTEPQHF. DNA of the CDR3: TGTGCCAGCAGTCCGCTGAGGTCCCTCCAAACGGAGCCCCAGCATTTT.

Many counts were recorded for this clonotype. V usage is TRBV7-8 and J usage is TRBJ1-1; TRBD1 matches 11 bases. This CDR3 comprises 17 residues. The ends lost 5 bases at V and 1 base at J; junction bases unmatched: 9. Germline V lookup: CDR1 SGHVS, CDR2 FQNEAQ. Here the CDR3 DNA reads TGTGCCAGCAGCCCCGGGACAGGGGGGGTGAAGAACACTGAAGCTTTCTTT. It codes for CASSPGTGGVKNTEAFF.

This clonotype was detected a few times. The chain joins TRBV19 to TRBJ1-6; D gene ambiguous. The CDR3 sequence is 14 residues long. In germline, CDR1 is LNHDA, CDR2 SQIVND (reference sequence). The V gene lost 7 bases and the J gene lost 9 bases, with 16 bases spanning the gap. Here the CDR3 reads CASKESEVRSPLHF. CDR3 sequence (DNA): TGTGCCAGTAAGGAAAGTGAGGTCCGTTCACCCCTCCACTTT.

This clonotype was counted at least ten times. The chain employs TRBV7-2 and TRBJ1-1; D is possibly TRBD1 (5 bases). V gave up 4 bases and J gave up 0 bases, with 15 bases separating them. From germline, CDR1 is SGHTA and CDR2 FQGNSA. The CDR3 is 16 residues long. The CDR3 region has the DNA TGTGCCAGCAGCTCGTCCGGGGGACGGATGAACACTGAAGCTTTCTTT. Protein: CASSSSGGRMNTEAFF. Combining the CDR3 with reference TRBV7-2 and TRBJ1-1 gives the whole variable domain GAGVSQSPSNKVTEKGKDVELRCDPISGHTALYWYRQSLGQGLEFLIYFQGNSAPDKSGLPSDRFSAERTGGSVSTLTIQRTQQEDSAVYLCASSSSGGRMNTEAFFGQGTRLTVV.

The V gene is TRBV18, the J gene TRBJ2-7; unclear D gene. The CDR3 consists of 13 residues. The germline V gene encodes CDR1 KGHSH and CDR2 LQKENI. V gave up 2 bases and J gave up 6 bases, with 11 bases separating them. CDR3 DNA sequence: TGTGCCAGCTCACCAGAAGGCCCGGCCGAGCAGTACTTC. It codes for CASSPEGPAEQYF.

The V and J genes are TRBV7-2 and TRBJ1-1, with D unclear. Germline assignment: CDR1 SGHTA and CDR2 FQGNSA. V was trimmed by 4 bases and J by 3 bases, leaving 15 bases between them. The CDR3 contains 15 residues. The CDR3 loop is CASSSTTGLDTEAFF. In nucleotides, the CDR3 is TGTGCCAGCAGCTCGACTACCGGGCTGGACACTGAAGCTTTCTTT.

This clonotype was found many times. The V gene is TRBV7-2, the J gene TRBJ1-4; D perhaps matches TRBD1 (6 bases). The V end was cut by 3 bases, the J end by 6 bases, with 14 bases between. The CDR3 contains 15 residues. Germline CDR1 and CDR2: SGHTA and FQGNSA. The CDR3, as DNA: TGTGCCAGCAGCTTTAATGCAGGGGCGGATGAAAAACTGTTTTTT. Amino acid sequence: CASSFNAGADEKLFF.

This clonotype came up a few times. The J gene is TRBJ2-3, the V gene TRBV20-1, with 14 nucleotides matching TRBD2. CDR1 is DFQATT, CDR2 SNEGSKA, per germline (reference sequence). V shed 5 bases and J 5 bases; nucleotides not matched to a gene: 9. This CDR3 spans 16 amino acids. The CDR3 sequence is CSAPHRLAGGGDTQYF. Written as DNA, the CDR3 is TGCAGTGCTCCACATCGACTAGCGGGGGGGGGAGATACGCAGTATTTT.

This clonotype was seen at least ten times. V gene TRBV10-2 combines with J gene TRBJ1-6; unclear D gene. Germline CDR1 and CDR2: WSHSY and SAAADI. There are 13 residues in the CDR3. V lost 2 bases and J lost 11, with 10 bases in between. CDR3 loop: CASSESSGAPLHF. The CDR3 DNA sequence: TGCGCCAGCAGTGAGAGTTCCGGGGCACCCCTCCACTTT.

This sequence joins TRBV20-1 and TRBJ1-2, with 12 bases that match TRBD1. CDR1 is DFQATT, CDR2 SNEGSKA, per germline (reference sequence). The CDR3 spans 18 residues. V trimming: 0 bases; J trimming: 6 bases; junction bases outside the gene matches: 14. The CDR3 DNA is TGCAGTGCTAGAGAATATGCTACCGGGACAGGGGGCTCCCATGGCTACACCTTC. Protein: CSAREYATGTGGSHGYTF.